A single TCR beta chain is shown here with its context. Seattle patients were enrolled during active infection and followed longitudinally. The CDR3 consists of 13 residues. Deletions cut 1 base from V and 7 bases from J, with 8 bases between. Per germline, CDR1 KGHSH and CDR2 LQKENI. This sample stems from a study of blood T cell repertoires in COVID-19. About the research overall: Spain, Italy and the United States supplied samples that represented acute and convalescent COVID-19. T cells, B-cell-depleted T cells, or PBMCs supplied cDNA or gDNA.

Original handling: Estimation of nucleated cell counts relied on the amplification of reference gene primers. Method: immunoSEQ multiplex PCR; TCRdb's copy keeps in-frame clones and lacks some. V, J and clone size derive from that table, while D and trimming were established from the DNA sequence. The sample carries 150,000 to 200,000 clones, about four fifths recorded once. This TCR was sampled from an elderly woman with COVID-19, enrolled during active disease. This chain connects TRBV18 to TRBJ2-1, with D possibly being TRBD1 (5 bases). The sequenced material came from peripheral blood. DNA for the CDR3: TGTGCCAGCTCACCACTACAGGATAATGAGCAGTTCTTC. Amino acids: CASSPLQDNEQFF.